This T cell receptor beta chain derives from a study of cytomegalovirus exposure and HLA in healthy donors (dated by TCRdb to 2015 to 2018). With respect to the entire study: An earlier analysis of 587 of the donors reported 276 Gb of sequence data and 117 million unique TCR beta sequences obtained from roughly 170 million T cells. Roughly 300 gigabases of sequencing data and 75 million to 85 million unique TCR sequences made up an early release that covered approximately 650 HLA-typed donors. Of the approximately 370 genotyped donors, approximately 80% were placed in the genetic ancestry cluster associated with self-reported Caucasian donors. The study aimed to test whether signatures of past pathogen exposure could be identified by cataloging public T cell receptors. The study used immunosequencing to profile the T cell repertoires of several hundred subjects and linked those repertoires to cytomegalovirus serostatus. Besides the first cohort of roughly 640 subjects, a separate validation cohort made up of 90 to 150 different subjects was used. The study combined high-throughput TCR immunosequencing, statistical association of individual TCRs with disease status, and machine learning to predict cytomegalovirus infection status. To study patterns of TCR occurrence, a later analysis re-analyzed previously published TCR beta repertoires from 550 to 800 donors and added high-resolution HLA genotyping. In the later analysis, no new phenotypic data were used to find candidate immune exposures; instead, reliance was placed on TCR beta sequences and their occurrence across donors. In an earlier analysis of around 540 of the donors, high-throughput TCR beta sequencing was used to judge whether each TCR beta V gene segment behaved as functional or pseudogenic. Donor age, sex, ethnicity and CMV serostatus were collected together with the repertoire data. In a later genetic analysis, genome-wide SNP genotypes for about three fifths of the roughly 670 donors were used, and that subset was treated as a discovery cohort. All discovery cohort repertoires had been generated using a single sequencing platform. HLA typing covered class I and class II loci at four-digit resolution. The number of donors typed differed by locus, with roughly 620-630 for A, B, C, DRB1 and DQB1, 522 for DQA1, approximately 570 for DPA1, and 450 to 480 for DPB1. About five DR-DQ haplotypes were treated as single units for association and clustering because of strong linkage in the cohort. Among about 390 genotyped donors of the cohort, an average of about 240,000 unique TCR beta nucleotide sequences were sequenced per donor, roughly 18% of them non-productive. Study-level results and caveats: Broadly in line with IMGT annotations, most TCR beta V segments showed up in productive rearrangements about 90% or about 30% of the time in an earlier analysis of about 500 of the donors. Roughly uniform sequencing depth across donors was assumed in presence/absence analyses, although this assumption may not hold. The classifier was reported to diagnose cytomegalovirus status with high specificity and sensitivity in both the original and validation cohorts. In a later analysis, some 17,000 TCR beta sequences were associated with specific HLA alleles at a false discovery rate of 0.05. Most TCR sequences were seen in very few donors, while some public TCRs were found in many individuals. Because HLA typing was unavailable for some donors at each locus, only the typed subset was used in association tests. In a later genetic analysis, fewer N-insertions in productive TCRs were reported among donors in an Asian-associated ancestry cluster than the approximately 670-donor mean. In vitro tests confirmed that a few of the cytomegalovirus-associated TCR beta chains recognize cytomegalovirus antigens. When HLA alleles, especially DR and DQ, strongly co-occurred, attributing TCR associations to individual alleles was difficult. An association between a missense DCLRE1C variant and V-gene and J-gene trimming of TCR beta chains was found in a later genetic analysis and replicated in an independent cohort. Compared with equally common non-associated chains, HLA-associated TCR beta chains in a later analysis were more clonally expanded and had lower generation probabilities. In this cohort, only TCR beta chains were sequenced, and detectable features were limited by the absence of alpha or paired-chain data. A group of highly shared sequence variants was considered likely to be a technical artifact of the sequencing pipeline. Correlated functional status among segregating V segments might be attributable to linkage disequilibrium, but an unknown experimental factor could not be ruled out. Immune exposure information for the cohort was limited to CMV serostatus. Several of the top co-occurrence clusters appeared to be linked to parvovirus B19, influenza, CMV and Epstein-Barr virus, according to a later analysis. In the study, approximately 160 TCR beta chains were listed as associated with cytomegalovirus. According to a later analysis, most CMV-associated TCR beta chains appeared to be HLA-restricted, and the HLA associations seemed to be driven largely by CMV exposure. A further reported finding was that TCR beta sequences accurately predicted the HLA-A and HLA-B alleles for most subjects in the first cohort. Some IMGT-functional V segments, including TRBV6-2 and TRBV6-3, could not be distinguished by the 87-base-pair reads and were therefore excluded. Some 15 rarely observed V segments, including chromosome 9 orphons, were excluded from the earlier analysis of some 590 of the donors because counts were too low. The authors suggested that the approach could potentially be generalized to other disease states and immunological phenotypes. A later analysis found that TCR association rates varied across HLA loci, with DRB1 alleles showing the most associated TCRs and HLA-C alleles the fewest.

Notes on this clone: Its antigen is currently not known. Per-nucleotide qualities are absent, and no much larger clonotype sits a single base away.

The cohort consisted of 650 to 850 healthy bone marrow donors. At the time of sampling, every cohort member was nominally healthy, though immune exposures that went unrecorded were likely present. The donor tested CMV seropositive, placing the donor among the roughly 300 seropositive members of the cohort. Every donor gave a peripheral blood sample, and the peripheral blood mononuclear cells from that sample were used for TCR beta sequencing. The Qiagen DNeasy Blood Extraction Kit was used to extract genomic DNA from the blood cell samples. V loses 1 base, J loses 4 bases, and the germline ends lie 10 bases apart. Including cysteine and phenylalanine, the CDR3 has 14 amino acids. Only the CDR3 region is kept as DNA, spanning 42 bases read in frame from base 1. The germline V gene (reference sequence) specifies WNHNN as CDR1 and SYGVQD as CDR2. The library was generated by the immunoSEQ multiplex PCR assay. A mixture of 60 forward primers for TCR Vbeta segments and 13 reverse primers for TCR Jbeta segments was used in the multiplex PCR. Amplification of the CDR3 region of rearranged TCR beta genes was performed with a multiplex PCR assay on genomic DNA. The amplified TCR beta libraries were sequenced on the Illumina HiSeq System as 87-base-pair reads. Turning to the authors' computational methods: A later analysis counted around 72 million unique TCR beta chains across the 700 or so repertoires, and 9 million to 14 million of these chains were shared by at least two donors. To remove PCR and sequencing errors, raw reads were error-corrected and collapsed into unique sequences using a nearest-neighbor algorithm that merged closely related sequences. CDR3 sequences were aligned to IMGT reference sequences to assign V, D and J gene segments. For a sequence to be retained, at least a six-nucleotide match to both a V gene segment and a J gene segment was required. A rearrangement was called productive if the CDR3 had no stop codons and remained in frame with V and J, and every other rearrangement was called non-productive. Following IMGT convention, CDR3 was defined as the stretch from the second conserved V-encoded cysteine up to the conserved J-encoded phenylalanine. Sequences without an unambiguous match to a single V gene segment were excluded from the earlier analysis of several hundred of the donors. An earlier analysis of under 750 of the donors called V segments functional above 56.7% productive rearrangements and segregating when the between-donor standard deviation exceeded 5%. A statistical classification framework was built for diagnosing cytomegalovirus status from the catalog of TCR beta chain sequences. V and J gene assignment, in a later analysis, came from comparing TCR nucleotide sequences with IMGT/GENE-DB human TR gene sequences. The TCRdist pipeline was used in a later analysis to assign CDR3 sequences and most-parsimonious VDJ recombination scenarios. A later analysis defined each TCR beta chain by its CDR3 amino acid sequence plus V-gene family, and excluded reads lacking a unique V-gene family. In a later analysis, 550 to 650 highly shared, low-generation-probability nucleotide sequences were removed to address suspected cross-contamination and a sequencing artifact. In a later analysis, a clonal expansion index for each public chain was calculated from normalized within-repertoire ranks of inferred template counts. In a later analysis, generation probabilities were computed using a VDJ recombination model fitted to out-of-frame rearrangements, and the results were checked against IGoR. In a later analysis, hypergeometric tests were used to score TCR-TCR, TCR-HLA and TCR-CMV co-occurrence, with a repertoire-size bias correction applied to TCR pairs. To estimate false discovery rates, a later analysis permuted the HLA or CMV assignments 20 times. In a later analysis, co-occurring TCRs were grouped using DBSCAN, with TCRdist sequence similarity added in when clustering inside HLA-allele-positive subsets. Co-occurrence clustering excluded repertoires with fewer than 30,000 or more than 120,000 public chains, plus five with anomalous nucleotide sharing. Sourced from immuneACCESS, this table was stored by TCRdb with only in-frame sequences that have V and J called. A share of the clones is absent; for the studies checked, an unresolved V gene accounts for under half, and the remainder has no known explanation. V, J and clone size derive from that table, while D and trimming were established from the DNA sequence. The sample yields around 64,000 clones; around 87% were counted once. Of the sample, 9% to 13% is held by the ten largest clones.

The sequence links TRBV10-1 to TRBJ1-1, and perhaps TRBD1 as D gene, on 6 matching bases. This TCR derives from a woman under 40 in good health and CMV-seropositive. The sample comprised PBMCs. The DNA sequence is TGCGCCAGCAGTGAGTATACAGGGACCACTGAAGCTTTCTTT. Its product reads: CASSEYTGTTEAFF.